The entry that follows covers one TCR beta chain sequence. These data originate in a study of T cells in Graves' hyperthyroidism and ophthalmopathy. The TCR beta CDR3 regions underwent amplification using RNA transcripts as the source. Using the HTBI primer set, a first-round RT-PCR was run on the TCR CDR3. TCRdb recomputed calls from the multiplex PCR reads with MiXCR, one row per CDR3 protein. This sample has more than 350,000 distinct CDR3 sequences, with 14% to 15% found just once. With 6 bases removed from V and 4 bases from J, the gap between germline ends came to 13 bases. The CDR3 runs 13 residues. Germline V gene data show CDR1 as ENHRY and CDR2 as SYGVKD.

This clonotype was sampled from a woman aged 25 to 39 with Graves' hyperthyroidism. Sequencing was done on a sample of blood. The chain recombines TRBV10-3 with TRBJ2-7, with D maybe TRBD2 (5 bases). CDR3 sequence reads: CAIREGSGYEQYF. The CDR3, as DNA: TGTGCCATCAGGGAAGGGAGTGGGTACGAGCAGTACTTC.